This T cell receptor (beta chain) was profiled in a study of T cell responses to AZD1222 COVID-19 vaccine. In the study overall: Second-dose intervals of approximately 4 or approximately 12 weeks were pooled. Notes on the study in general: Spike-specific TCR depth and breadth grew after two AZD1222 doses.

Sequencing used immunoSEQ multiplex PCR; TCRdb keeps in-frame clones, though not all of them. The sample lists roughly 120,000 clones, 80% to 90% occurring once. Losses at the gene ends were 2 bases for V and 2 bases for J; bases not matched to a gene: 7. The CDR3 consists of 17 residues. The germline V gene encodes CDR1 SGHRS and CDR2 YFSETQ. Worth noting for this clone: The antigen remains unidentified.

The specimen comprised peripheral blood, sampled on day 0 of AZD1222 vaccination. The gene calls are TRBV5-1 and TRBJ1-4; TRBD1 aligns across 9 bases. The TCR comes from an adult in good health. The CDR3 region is CASSFGTGIYTNEKLFF. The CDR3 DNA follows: TGCGCCAGCAGCTTCGGGACAGGGATTTACACTAATGAAAAACTGTTTTTT.